Following are 23 T cell receptor beta chains from one sample sequenced in a study of T-cell reconstitution after alpha-beta-depleted transplantation in children. During its preparation, the TCRbeta library received unique molecular identifiers. TCRdb itself ran the PCR reads through MiXCR, one entry per CDR3 protein. The sample has 250,000 to 300,000 distinct CDR3 sequences; approximately 10% are singletons. The sample here was peripheral blood, taken 180 days after TCRalphabeta/CD19-depleted stem cell transplant. Source of these receptors: a male patient aged 2-15 years who had a stem cell transplant for chronic granulomatous disease, so the T cells may come from the graft donor.

The rearrangement links TRBV6-5 to TRBJ2-7; 7 bases are a match to TRBD2. This CDR3 is built from 15 residues. V gave up 2 bases and J gave up 7 bases; unmatched junction bases: 11. The germline V gene encodes CDR1 MNHEY and CDR2 SVGAGI. The CDR3 spells CASSYGRRELCEQYF. The CDR3 bases are TGTGCCAGCAGTTACGGTCGGCGGGAGCTTTGTGAGCAGTACTTC.

This clonotype was seen many times. The chain carries TRBV25-1 and TRBJ2-2; 13 bases align to TRBD2. The CDR3 sequence is 16 residues long. Losses at the gene ends were 4 bases for V and 7 bases for J; bases not matched to a gene: 6. From germline, CDR1 is MGHDK and CDR2 SYGVNS. CDR3 sequence: CASSGRTSGRFGELFF. The CDR3 DNA reads TGTGCCAGCAGTGGGAGGACTAGCGGGAGATTCGGGGAGCTGTTTTTT.

This clonotype appeared a few times. The rearrangement links TRBV18 to TRBJ1-1; D not certain. Germline V gene sequence: CDR1 KGHSH, CDR2 LQKENI. CDR3 length: 15 residues. V was pared by 2 bases and J by 4 bases, with 14 bases between. For the CDR3, the DNA is TGTGCCAGCTCACCAGGCAAGGGCCCCGGCACTGAAGCTTTCTTT. This codes for CASSPGKGPGTEAFF.

This clonotype appeared many times. This chain connects TRBV12-3 or TRBV12-4 to TRBJ2-1; 12 nucleotides line up with TRBD2. V shed 3 bases, J shed 7 bases, and the junction held 22 bases outside the gene matches. The CDR3 contains 21 residues. The CDR3 DNA is TGTGCCAGCAGTTTTGGGCTCCTAGCGGGGGGGCCAATTGTTGAAACAAATGAGCAGTTCTTC. It is translated as CASSFGLLAGGPIVETNEQFF.

This clonotype has a count of ten or more. This chain uses TRBV12-3 or TRBV12-4 with TRBJ1-4, with TRBD1 matching 10 bases. J gave up 8 bases and V 6 bases, and 9 bases lay outside the gene matches. CDR3 length equals 15 residues. CDR3 sequence reads: CASSPKDRGEEKLFF. The CDR3 region has the DNA TGTGCCAGCAGCCCCAAGGACAGGGGGGAGGAAAAACTGTTTTTT.

V usage is TRBV11-2 and J usage is TRBJ2-7, with a possible D match to TRBD2 (6 bases). Germline V gene data show CDR1 as SGHAT and CDR2 as FQNNGV. Trimming removed 3 bases from V and 2 bases from J, with 11 bases in between. This CDR3 has 14 amino acids. CDR3 in amino acids: CASSFGRTTYEQYF. CDR3 bases: TGTGCCAGCAGCTTCGGGAGAACCACCTACGAGCAGTACTTC.

This clonotype appeared many times. The chain has TRBV6-1 and TRBJ2-1; D is perhaps TRBD1 (5 bases). From germline, CDR1 is MNHNS and CDR2 SASEGT. Between the trimmed V and J ends, which lost 3 bases and 3 bases, there was a span of 18 bases. This CDR3 is 17 amino acids long. The CDR3 loop is CASSDAGNVDYYNEQFF. The CDR3 DNA is TGTGCCAGCAGTGACGCAGGGAACGTCGATTACTACAATGAGCAGTTCTTC.

This clonotype was seen repeatedly, ten times or more. The chain uses TRBV5-1 and TRBJ2-1; D is ambiguous. V lost 4 bases to trimming and J lost 6 bases, with 17 bases between them. Germline V gene sequence: CDR1 SGHRS, CDR2 YFSETQ. There are 15 residues in the CDR3. In DNA, the CDR3 is TGCGCCAGCAGCGTACGTCCTCAACCGGGCAATGAGCAGTTCTTC. Its protein is CASSVRPQPGNEQFF.

The table lists this clonotype with many counts. The chain joins TRBV20-1 to TRBJ2-7; 8 bases are a match to TRBD1. The V segment lost 6 bases and the J segment 2 bases; nucleotides outside the gene matches: 12. There are 15 residues in the CDR3. Per the germline V gene, CDR1 is DFQATT and CDR2 is SNEGSKA (reference sequence). This CDR3 reads CSASYRQGSPYEQYF. CDR3 sequence (DNA): TGCAGTGCAAGCTACCGACAGGGGAGCCCCTACGAGCAGTACTTC.

This clonotype was seen at least ten times. CDR3 nucleotides: TGTGCCAGCAGTTCCGGTACCCGCAGCTCCTACGAGCAGTACTTC. It specifies CASSSGTRSSYEQYF. The rearrangement uses TRBV11-2 and TRBJ2-7, with D uncertain. Trimming cost V 6 bases and J 0 bases, with 15 bases left between them. The CDR3 sequence is 15 residues long. Germline V lookup: CDR1 SGHAT, CDR2 FQNNGV.

Regarding this clonotype: A much larger clone differs by one base, so this may be a read error. The chain uses TRBV27 and TRBJ2-1, with TRBD2 matching over 7 bases. Trimming removed 3 bases from V and 9 bases from J; junction bases left unmatched: 5. CDR1 is MNHEY and CDR2 is SMNVEV in the germline V gene (reference sequence). The CDR3 extends over 13 amino acids. As DNA, the CDR3 is TGTGCCAGCAGTTTTTCATCGGGGGGTGAGCAGTTCTTC. It encodes CASSFSSGGEQFF.

This clonotype was seen repeatedly, ten times or more. The chain combines TRBV4-1 with TRBJ2-7, with unresolved D. The CDR3 runs to 16 residues. CDR1 and CDR2 (germline): MGHRA, YSYEKL. Trimming removed 0 bases at V and 3 bases at J, with 15 bases between. The CDR3 is CASSQDGGGPYYEQYF. In DNA form, the CDR3 reads TGCGCCAGCAGCCAAGATGGCGGCGGACCGTACTACGAGCAGTACTTC.

This clonotype was counted many times. The chain combines TRBV5-5 with TRBJ2-5, with D hard to call. CDR3 size: 13 residues. The V gene's germline CDR1 is SGHKS and CDR2 YYEKEE (reference sequence). Between the trimmed V and J ends, which lost 0 bases and 3 bases, there was a span of 6 bases. The CDR3 DNA reads as TGTGCCAGCAGCTTGGTTCCGAAAGAGACCCAGTACTTC. It encodes CASSLVPKETQYF. Full variable domain (outside the CDR3, taken from reference TRBV5-5 and TRBJ2-5): DAGVTQSPTHLIKTRGQQVTLRCSPISGHKSVSWYQQVLGQGPQFIFQYYEKEERGRGNFPDRFSARQFPNYSSELNVNALLLGDSALYLCASSLVPKETQYFGPGTRLLVL.

Many counts were recorded for this clonotype. The CDR3, as DNA: TGTGCCAGCAGTTATGGTGGTCTAGCGGGAGGGGCGGACACTGAGCAGTTCTTC. Translating it yields CASSYGGLAGGADTEQFF. V usage is TRBV6-5 and J usage is TRBJ2-1, with 12 positions matching TRBD2. V lost 3 bases to trimming and J lost 9 bases; unmatched junction nucleotides: 15. CDR1 and CDR2 from the germline V gene are MNHEY and SVGAGI. The CDR3 has 18 amino acids.

The rearrangement uses TRBV6-2 or TRBV6-3 and TRBJ1-2; 7 nucleotides match TRBD1. Germline CDR1 and CDR2: MNHEY and SVGEGT. This CDR3 comprises 16 residues. V was pared by 2 bases and J by 4 bases, with 10 bases of the junction left unmatched. This CDR3 is CASSYSPDRTSYGYTF. For the CDR3, the DNA is TGTGCCAGCAGTTACAGCCCGGACAGGACGTCCTATGGCTACACCTTC.

The chain employs TRBV12-3 or TRBV12-4 and TRBJ1-2; D possibly corresponds to TRBD1 (6 bases). The CDR3 length is 13 residues. Trimming left V 6 bases short and J 3 bases short, with 11 bases between. The CDR3 coding sequence is TGTGCCAGCAGGGGGGCGGGACACTATGGCTACACCTTC. This translates into CASRGAGHYGYTF.

This clonotype has ten or more counts. The DNA for the CDR3 is TGTGCCACCAGCAGTCTAGGTCGAGCTTTTGATACGCAGTATTTT. It is translated as CATSSLGRAFDTQYF. The chain has TRBV15 and TRBJ2-3; D ambiguous. Germline V gene lookup returns CDR1 LNHNV and CDR2 YYDKDF (reference sequence). V was trimmed by 3 bases and J by 6 bases, leaving 16 bases between them. The CDR3 has 15 amino acids.

This clonotype has at least ten counts. The chain combines TRBV12-3 or TRBV12-4 with TRBJ2-2; D not certain. Deletions cut 6 bases from V and 6 bases from J, with 11 bases between. This CDR3 contains 13 residues. CDR3 protein: CASRLTLPGELFF. CDR3 coding DNA: TGTGCCAGCAGACTTACTCTTCCCGGGGAGCTGTTTTTT.

There are many counts of this clonotype. The rearrangement uses TRBV21-1 and TRBJ1-1. TRBV21-1 is an annotated pseudogene. This CDR3 contains 12 residues. This CDR3 is CASSQTNNEAFF. CDR3 DNA: TGTGCCAGCAGCCAAACTAACAATGAAGCTTTCTTT.

At least ten counts were recorded for this clonotype. The rearrangement joins TRBV5-1 to TRBJ2-7, with a weak D call TRBD2 (5 bases). This CDR3 has 14 residues. The germline gives CDR1 SGHRS, CDR2 YFSETQ. Trimming shortened V by 1 base and J by 2 bases, and 10 bases separated the two germline ends. In nucleotides, the CDR3 is TGCGCCAGCAGCTTGTCCGCGGGCACCTACGAGCAGTACTTC. This sequence encodes CASSLSAGTYEQYF.

This clonotype has at least ten counts. The V call is TRBV25-1, the J call TRBJ1-5, with D unclear. V shed 0 bases and J shed 1 base, with 7 bases lying between them. Germline assignment: CDR1 MGHDK and CDR2 SYGVNS. This CDR3 region has 15 residues. The DNA of the CDR3 is TGTGCCAGCAGTGAATATGGGCAGAGCAATCAGCCCCAGCATTTT. It codes for CASSEYGQSNQPQHF.

Comment on this clonotype: The junction differs from germline at one of its ends, possibly a read error. The chain carries TRBV11-2 and TRBJ2-7; D might be TRBD1 or TRBD2, each matching 5 bases. The V gene's germline CDR1 is SGHAT and CDR2 FQNNGV. CDR3 length equals 18 residues. The CDR3, as DNA: TGTGCCAGCAGCACGGAACCCCCCGGGACGGCGAGCTCCTACGAGCAGCACTTC. Protein sequence: CASSTEPPGTASSYEQHF.

This clonotype appeared a few times. The chain carries TRBV14 and TRBJ2-2; possible D gene TRBD2, 6 bases. There are 16 residues in the CDR3. Germline assignment: CDR1 SGHDN and CDR2 FVKESK. V gave up 4 bases and J gave up 4 bases, with 16 bases separating them. The CDR3 DNA reads as TGTGCCAGCAGCCCCAACTGGGCGGGACCCACCGGGGAGCTGTTTTTT. Protein product: CASSPNWAGPTGELFF.